This record looks at one T cell receptor (beta chain) sequence and its context. Its target is unknown. The record originates from a study of beta chain features in type 1 diabetes. General study points: Moderately but significantly shorter TCRB CDR3s were found in Type 1 diabetes patients in all four CD4+ subsets.

Of the isolated RNA, all was reverse transcribed, and so the sequenced material was expressed TCRB transcripts. TCRdb's table, derived via immunoSEQ multiplex PCR, lists solely in-frame clones and lacks some. The sample has a few hundred thousand clones, about 23% seen once. Per germline, CDR1 SEHNR and CDR2 FQNEAQ (reference sequence). The CDR3 is 11 residues long. V lost 7 bases, J lost 7 bases, and 4 bases stayed unmatched. This receptor was obtained from a woman aged 30 to 39 with type 1 diabetes. The sample was naive CD4+ T cells from blood. The chain employs TRBV7-9 and TRBJ2-7; 7 bases fit TRBD1. CDR3 amino acids: CASTQQGEQYF. The CDR3, as DNA: TGTGCCAGCACTCAACAGGGGGAGCAGTACTTC.